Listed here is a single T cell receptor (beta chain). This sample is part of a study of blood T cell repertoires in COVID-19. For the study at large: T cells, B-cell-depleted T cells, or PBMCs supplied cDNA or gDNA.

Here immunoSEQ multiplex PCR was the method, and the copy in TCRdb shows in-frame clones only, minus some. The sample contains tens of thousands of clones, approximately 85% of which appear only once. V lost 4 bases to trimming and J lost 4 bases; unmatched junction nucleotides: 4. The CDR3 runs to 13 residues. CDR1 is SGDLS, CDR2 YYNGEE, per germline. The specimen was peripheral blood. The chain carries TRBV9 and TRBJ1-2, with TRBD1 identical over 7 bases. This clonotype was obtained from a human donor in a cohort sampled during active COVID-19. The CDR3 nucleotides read TGTGCCAGCAGCCCGACAGGGCTCTATGGCTACACCTTC. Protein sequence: CASSPTGLYGYTF.